The clone carrying this TCR beta chain has at least ten counts. The iRepertoire nested amplicon-rescue multiplex PCR amplified TCR alpha and beta CDR3s from RNA. TCRdb fed the multiplex PCR reads into MiXCR, producing one record per CDR3 protein. The data hold roughly 100,000 distinct CDR3 sequences, with 40% observed a single time. V trimming: 5 bases; J trimming: 5 bases; junction bases outside the gene matches: 11. Per germline, CDR1 MDHEN and CDR2 SYDVKM. The CDR3 covers 18 residues. This sample was included in a study of glioma-infiltrating T cells. The rearrangement links TRBV28 to TRBJ2-2; 13 bases are shared with TRBD2. The sample was glioma tissue, nonneoplastic brain tissue, or PBMCs (not recorded which). The source is a human donor with low-grade glioma or glioblastoma, undergoing nonglioma brain surgery, or in good health (not recorded which). CDR3 bases: TGTGCCAGCAGTCCTCCTTCTCCGGGACTAGCGGGGACCGGGGAGCTGTTTTTT. Protein: CASSPPSPGLAGTGELFF.